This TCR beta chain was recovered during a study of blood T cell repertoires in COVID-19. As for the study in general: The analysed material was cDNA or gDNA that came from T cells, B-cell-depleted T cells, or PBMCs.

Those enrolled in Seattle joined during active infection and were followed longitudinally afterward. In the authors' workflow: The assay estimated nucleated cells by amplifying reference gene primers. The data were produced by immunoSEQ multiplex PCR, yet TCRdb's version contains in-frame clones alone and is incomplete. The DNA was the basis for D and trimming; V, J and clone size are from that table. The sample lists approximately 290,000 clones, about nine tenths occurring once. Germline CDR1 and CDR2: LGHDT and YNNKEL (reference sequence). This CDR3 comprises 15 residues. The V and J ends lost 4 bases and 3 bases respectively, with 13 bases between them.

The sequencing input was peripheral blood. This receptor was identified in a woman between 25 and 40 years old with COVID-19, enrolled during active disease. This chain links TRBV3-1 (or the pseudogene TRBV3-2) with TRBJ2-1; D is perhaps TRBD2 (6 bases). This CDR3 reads CASSPRGGHYNEQFF. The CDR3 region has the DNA TGTGCCAGCAGCCCACGGGGAGGACACTACAATGAGCAGTTCTTC.